This is a list of T cell receptor beta chains from one sample in a study of beta chain features in type 1 diabetes. Measured with immunoSEQ multiplex PCR; TCRdb has only the in-frame clones, and not every one. The sample has under 350,000 clones, roughly an eighth seen once; the top ten hold around 0.016%. Sequences were obtained from naive CD4+ T cells from blood. These receptors were collected from a man aged 25-45 years with type 1 diabetes. Both conserved end residues are part of each CDR3. The D gene is left open where the match is weak. Some rows have no size entry. The others give once, few or many, or a class for an expanded clone.

D gene	V gene	J gene	clone size	CDR3 DNA	CDR3 protein
NA	TRBV19	TRBJ2-5	NA	TGTGCCAGTAGCGCGGGGGAGACCCAGTACTTC	CASSAGETQYF
NA	TRBV20-1	TRBJ1-1	few	TGCAGACAGGGGAACACTGAAGCTTTCTTT	CRQGNTEAFF
NA	TRBV7-6	TRBJ2-3	NA	TGTGCCAGCAGCTCTGGACCGGGGAGGGATACGCAGTATTTT	CASSSGPGRDTQYF
NA	TRBV2	TRBJ1-1	NA	TGTGCCAGCAGTCGGACTGAAGCTTTCTTT	CASSRTEAFF
NA	TRBV9	TRBJ2-7	few	TGTGCCAGCAGCGTAGTAGGGAGCTCCTACGAGCAGTACTTC	CASSVVGSSYEQYF
NA	TRBV9	TRBJ2-6	few	TGTGCCAGCAGCCCCCTCAGTGGGGCCAACGTCCTGACTTTC	CASSPLSGANVLTF
TRBD1	TRBV2	TRBJ1-2	NA	TGTGCCAGCAGAGATGACAGGGGCCCTGATGGCTACACCTTC	CASRDDRGPDGYTF
TRBD2	TRBV7-2	TRBJ2-1	few	TGTGCCAGCAGCTCACCTATAGCGGGAGGGCTTCACTACAATGAGCAGTTCTTC	CASSSPIAGGLHYNEQFF
NA	TRBV2	TRBJ1-1	NA	TGTGCCAGCGTAACAGACGTGAACACTGAAGCTTTCTTT	CASVTDVNTEAFF
NA	TRBV9	TRBJ1-4	few	TGTGCCAGCAGCGTATCCTTCCAGGGATATGAAAAACTGTTTTTT	CASSVSFQGYEKLFF
NA	TRBV29-1	TRBJ2-7	few	TGCAGCGGGATGACAGGCTCCTACGAGCAGTACTTC	CSGMTGSYEQYF
TRBD2	TRBV5-6	TRBJ2-1	few	TGTGCCAGCAGCTTCGGTCTAACGGCGGGAGGACTCCATGAGCAGTTCTTC	CASSFGLTAGGLHEQFF